Listed here are 15 T cell receptor beta chains from one sample, sequenced in a study of T cell clusters in autoimmune cytopenias. TRB rearrangements were amplified by touch-down multiplex PCR with mixed TRB-A/B primers. TCRdb reprocessed the multiplex PCR reads and stores each CDR3 protein as one record, lacking DNA. The table for this sample gives roughly 7,000 distinct CDR3 sequences. About 39,000 genome equivalents of blood DNA were amplified for TRB. The sequencing input was peripheral blood. These receptors all come from a human donor with an autoimmune cytopenia or autoimmune hepatitis (not recorded which).

This clonotype is deemed medium-sized by its frequency. The genes are TRBV18 and TRBJ1-3. CDR3 length equals 15 residues. Germline CDR1 is KGHSH and CDR2 is LQKENI. This CDR3 is CASSLTGDSGNTIYF.

The chain couples TRBV9 to TRBJ2-3. The CDR3 consists of 13 residues. Germline V gene sequence: CDR1 SGDLS, CDR2 YYNGEE. CDR3 loop: CASSVDSTDTQYF.

Measured by frequency, this clonotype is medium-sized. The CDR3 reads CASSTTGTSSYEQYF. The V call is TRBV18, the J call TRBJ2-7; the D call of TRBD1 rests on TCRdb alone, since no DNA is present to check it. Germline V lookup: CDR1 KGHSH, CDR2 LQKENI. The CDR3 is 15 amino acids.

In terms of frequency, this clonotype is medium-sized (0.01 to 0.1%). The chain links TRBV6-5 to TRBJ2-2; TCRdb's D gene call, TRBD1, goes unchecked for lack of DNA. Germline V CDR1 and CDR2: MNHEY, SVGAGI. The CDR3 consists of 17 residues. The CDR3 spells CASSYLGQGLNTGELFF.

CDR3 residues: CASSLDPGANYGYTF. V gene TRBV11-2 combines with J gene TRBJ1-2; TCRdb reports TRBD1, a call that lacks DNA to check it against. The CDR3 runs 15 residues. The germline V gene encodes CDR1 SGHAT and CDR2 FQNNGV.

The rearrangement uses TRBV19 and TRBJ2-3; TCRdb calls TRBD2, which cannot be checked without DNA. The CDR3 loop spans 14 amino acids. Germline CDR1 is LNHDA and CDR2 is SQIVND (reference sequence). CDR3 in amino acids: CASAGGRGTDTQYF.

The chain employs TRBV6-1 and TRBJ1-6; TCRdb's assignment of TRBD1 cannot be checked, as there is no DNA. This CDR3 has 15 residues. The V gene's germline CDR1 is MNHNS and CDR2 SASEGT. CDR3 residues: CASSEATGTNSPLHF.

This clonotype is medium-sized by frequency. V usage is TRBV12-3 or TRBV12-4 and J usage is TRBJ2-7; with no DNA, the TCRdb D assignment of TRBD1 cannot be verified. The CDR3 is made up of 12 amino acids. The CDR3 spells CASRRDSYEQYF.

The V and J genes are TRBV6-4 and TRBJ1-6. The CDR3 contains 13 residues. Looked up from germline, CDR1 is MRHNA and CDR2 is SNTAGT. The CDR3 reads CASRRDYNSPLHF.

The rearrangement joins TRBV20-1 to TRBJ1-2; TCRdb's assignment of TRBD1 cannot be checked, as there is no DNA. CDR1 is DFQATT and CDR2 is SNEGSKA in the germline V gene (reference sequence). The CDR3 is 14 amino acids. The CDR3 reads CSATRDRTIYGYTF.

This clonotype registers medium-sized by frequency. The chain links TRBV19 to TRBJ1-4; as DNA is missing, the TRBD1 call by TCRdb cannot be tested. The CDR3 covers 14 residues. Germline V gene sequence: CDR1 LNHDA, CDR2 SQIVND (reference sequence). CDR3 region: CASRAGTANEKLFF. Using reference TRBV19 and TRBJ1-4 for the parts outside the CDR3, the full variable domain is DGGITQSPKYLFRKEGQNVTLSCEQNLNHDAMYWYRQDPGQGLRLIYYSQIVNDFQKGDIAEGYSVSREKKESFPLTVTSAQKNPTAFYLCASRAGTANEKLFFGSGTQLSVL.

This clonotype registers medium-sized by frequency. The CDR3 loop is CASSWRGDQPQHF. V usage is TRBV6-5 and J usage is TRBJ1-5. The germline V gene has CDR1 MNHEY and CDR2 SVGAGI. The CDR3 sequence is 13 residues long.

The rearrangement uses TRBV7-4 and TRBJ2-7; without DNA, the TCRdb call of TRBD1 cannot be checked. The V gene's germline CDR1 is SGHVT and CDR2 SQSDAQ. This CDR3 is built from 14 residues. The CDR3 sequence is CASSLDGRAHEQYF.

The chain links TRBV11-2 to TRBJ2-2; TCRdb calls TRBD2, which cannot be checked without DNA. This CDR3 has 13 residues. Germline values: CDR1 SGHAT, CDR2 FQNNGV. The CDR3 spells CASTTSVTGELFF. Based on the CDR3 plus reference TRBV11-2 and TRBJ2-2, the full variable domain is EAGVAQSPRYKIIEKRQSVAFWCNPISGHATLYWYQQILGQGPKLLIQFQNNGVVDDSQLPKDRFSAERLKGVDSTLKIQPAKLEDSAVYLCASTTSVTGELFFGEGSRLTVL.

V usage is TRBV7-9 and J usage is TRBJ1-2; TCRdb's D call, TRBD1, is unchecked because there is no DNA. In germline, CDR1 is SEHNR, CDR2 FQNEAQ (reference sequence). This CDR3 comprises 15 residues. CDR3 protein: CASGDRDRGNYGYTF. Filled out from reference TRBV7-9 and TRBJ1-2, the complete variable domain reads DTGVSQNPRHKITKRGQNVTFRCDPISEHNRLYWYRQTLGQGPEFLTYFQNEAQLEKSRLLSDRFSAERPKGSFSTLEIQRTEQGDSAMYLCASGDRDRGNYGYTFGSGTRLTVV.